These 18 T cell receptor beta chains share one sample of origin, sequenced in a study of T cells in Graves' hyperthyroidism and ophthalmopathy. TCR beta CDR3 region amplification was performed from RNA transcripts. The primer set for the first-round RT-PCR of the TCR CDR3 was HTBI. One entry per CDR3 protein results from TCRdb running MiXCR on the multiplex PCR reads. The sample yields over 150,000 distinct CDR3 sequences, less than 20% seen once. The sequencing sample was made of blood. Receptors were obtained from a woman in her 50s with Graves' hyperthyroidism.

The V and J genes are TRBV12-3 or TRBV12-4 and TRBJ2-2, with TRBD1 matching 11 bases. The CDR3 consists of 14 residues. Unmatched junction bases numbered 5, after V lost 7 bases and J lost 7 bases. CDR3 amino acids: CASTRTGGFGELFF. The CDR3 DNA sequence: TGTGCCAGCACCCGGACAGGGGGCTTCGGGGAGCTGTTTTTT.

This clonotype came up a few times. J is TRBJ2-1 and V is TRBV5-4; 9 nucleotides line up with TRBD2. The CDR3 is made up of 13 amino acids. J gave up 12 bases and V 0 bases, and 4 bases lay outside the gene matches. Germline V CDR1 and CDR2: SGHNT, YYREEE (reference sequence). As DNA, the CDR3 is TGTGCCAGCAGCTTGGTGGGCGGGAGGGGGCAGTTCTTC. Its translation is CASSLVGGRGQFF. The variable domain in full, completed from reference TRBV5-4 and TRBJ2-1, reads ETGVTQSPTHLIKTRGQQVTLRCSSQSGHNTVSWYQQALGQGPQFIFQYYREEENGRGNFPPRFSGLQFPNYSSELNVNALELDDSALYLCASSLVGGRGQFFGPGTRLTVL.

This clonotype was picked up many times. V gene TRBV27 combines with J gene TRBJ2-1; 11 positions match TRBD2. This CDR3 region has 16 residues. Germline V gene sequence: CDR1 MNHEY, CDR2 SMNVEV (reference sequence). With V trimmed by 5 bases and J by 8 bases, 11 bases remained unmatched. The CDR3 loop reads CASSPIRLAGRDEQFF. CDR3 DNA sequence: TGTGCCAGCAGTCCGATCCGACTAGCGGGGAGGGATGAGCAGTTCTTC.

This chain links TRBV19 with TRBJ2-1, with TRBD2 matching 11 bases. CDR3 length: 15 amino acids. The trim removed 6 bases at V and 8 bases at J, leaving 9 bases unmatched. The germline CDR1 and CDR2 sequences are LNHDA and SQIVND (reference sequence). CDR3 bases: TGTGCCAGTAGCCAACTAGCGGGAGTTCCGGATGAGCAGTTCTTC. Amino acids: CASSQLAGVPDEQFF.

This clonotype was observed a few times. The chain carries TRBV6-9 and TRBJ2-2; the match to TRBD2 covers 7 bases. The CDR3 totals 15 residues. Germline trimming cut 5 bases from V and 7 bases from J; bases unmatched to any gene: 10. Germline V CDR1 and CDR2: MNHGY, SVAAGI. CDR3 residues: CASSEFGGSGGELFF. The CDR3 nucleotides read TGTGCCAGCAGTGAATTTGGCGGGAGTGGCGGGGAGCTGTTTTTT.

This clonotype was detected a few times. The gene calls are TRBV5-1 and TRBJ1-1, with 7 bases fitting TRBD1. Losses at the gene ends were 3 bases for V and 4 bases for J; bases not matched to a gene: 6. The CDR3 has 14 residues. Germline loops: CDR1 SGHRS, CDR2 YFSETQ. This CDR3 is CASSSTGSGTEAFF. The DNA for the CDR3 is TGCGCCAGCAGCTCGACAGGGTCGGGCACTGAAGCTTTCTTT.

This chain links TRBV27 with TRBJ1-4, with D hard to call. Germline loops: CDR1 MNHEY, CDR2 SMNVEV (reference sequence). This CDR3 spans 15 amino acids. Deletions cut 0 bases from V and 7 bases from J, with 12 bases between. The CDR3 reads CASSLSVSDGEKLFF. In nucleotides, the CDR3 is TGTGCCAGCAGTTTATCGGTGTCAGACGGTGAAAAACTGTTTTTT.

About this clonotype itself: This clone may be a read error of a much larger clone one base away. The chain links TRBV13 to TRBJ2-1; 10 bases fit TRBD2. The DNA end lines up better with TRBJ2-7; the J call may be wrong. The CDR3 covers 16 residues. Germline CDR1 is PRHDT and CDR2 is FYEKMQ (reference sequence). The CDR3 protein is CASSSLLAGVTNEQYF. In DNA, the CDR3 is TGTGCCAGCAGCTCATTGCTAGCGGGAGTCACGAATGAGCAGTACTTC.

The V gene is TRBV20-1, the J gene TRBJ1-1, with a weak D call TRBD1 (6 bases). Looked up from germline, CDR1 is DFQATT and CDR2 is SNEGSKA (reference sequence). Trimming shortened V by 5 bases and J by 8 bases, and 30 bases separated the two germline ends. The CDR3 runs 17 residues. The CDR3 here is CSAPNTAGALTSAEAFF. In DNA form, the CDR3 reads TGCAGTGCTCCCAATACGGCAGGGGCGCTTACAAGCGCGGAAGCTTTCTTT.

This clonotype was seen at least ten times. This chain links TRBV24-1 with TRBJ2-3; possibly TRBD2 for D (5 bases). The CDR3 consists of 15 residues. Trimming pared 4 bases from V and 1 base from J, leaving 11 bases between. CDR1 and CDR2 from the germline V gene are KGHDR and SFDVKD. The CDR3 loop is CATSDRLGGTDTQYF. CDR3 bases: TGTGCCACCAGTGACCGGTTGGGAGGCACAGATACGCAGTATTTT.

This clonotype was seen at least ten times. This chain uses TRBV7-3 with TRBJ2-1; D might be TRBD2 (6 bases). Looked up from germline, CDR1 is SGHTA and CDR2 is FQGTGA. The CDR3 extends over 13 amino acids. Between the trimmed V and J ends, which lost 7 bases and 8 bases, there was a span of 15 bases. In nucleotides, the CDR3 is TGTGCCAGCAATGTGGGACCGGGAGATGAGCAGTTCTTC. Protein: CASNVGPGDEQFF.

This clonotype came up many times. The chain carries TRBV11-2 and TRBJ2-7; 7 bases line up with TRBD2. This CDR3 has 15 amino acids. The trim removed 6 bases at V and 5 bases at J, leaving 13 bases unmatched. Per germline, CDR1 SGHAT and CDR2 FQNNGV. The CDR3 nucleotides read TGTGCCAGCAGTTATTCGGGCGGGAGAACCCACGAGCAGTACTTC. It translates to CASSYSGGRTHEQYF.

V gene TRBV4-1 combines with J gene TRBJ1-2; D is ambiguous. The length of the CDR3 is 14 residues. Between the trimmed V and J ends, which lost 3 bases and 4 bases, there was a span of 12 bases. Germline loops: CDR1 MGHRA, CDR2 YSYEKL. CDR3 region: CASSHTDRSYGYTF. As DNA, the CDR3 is TGCGCCAGCAGCCACACGGACCGCTCCTATGGCTACACCTTC.

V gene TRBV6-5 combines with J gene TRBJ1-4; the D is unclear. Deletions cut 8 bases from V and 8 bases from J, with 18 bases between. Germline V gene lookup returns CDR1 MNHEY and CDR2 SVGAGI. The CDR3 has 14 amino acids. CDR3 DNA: TGTGCCAGCCGCGAGGAGGCAGGCCGAGAAAAACTGTTTTTT. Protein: CASREEAGREKLFF.

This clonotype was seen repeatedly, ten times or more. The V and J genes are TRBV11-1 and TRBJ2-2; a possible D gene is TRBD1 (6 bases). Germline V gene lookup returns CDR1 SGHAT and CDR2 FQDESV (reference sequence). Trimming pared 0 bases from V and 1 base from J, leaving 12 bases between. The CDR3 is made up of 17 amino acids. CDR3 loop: CASSLARGTLNTGELFF. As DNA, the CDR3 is TGTGCCAGCAGCTTAGCGCGTGGGACACTGAACACCGGGGAGCTGTTTTTT. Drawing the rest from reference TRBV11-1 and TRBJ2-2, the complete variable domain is EAEVAQSPRYKITEKSQAVAFWCDPISGHATLYWYRQILGQGPELLVQFQDESVVDDSQLPKDRFSAERLKGVDSTLKIQPAELGDSAMYLCASSLARGTLNTGELFFGEGSRLTVL.

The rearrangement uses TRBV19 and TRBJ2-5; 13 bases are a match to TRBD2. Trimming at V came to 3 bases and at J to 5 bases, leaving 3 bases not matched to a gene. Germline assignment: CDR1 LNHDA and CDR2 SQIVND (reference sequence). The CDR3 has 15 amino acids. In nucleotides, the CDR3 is TGTGCCAGTAGTATTGGGACTAGCGGGATTGAGACCCAGTACTTC. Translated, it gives CASSIGTSGIETQYF.

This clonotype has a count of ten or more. In DNA form, the CDR3 reads TGTGCCAGCAGTTTATCAACGGACACTGAAGCTTTCTTT. It is translated as CASSLSTDTEAFF. This rearrangement joins TRBV28 to TRBJ1-1; D ambiguous. The germline CDR1 and CDR2 sequences are MDHEN and SYDVKM. The CDR3 length is 13 residues. Trimming took 1 base from V and 3 from J, leaving 6 bases between them.

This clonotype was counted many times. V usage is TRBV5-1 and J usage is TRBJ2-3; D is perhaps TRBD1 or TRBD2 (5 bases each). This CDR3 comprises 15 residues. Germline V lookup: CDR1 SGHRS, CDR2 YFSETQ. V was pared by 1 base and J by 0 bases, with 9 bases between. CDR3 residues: CASSLIRESTDTQYF. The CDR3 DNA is TGCGCCAGCAGCTTGATCAGGGAGAGCACAGATACGCAGTATTTT.